Included here is one TCR beta chain sequence, with context. No antigen is known for it. The isolated RNA, all of it, was reverse transcribed, so expressed TCRB transcripts were what got sequenced. Assay used: immunoSEQ multiplex PCR; TCRdb lists only in-frame clones, some missing. The table shows about 280,000 clones, with approximately 16% occurring only once. This CDR3 has 14 amino acids. These data come from a study of beta chain features in type 1 diabetes. Study at large: Analysis included over 100,000,000 sorted cells drawn from all samples.

Study results and caveats: Shortening of TCRB CDR3s, moderate but significant, appeared in all four CD4+ subsets of Type 1 diabetes patients.

The material sequenced was naive CD4+ T cells from blood. This chain links TRBV21-1 with TRBJ1-1; the tabulated D call, TRBD1, remains unverified against the DNA. TRBV21-1 is designated a pseudogene. The sequence derives from a man aged 18 to 29 with type 1 diabetes. The CDR3 DNA follows: TGTGCCAGCAGCAAAGCGCATAAGGGGACTGAAGCTTTCTTT. Protein sequence: CASSKAHKGTEAFF.